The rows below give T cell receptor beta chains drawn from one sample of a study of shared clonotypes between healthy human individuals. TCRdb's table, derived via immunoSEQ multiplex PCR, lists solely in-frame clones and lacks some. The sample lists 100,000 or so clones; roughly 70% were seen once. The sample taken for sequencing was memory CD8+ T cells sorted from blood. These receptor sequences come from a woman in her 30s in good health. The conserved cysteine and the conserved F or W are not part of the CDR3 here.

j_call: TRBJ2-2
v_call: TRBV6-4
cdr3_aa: ASSEAHTGNTGELF

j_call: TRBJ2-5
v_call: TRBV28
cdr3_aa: ASPIQSGETQY

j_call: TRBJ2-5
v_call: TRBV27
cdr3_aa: ASSTRDRQETQY

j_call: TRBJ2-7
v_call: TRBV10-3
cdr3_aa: AVGGGSAYEQY

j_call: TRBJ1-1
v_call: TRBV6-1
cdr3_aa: ASSWDSPLNTEAF

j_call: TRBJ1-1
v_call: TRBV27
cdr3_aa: ASSWQGEGTEAF

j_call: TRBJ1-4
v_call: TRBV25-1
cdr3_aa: ASSETRTGFNYEKLF

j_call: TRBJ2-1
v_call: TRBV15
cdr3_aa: ATSHQYSSAYNEQF

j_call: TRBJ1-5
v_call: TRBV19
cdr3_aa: ASSVLGQGAYQPQH

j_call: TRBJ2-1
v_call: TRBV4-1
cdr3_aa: ASSQVRLAGVREQF

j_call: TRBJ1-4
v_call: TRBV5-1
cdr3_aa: ASSPVSTNEKLF

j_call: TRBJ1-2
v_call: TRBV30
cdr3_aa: AWSVLVDPIYGYT

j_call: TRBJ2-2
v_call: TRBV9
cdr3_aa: ASSVAGNTGELF

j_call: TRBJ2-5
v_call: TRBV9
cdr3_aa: ASSVAGGDGRETQY

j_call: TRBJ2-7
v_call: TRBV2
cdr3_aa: ASHRQDLGYEQY